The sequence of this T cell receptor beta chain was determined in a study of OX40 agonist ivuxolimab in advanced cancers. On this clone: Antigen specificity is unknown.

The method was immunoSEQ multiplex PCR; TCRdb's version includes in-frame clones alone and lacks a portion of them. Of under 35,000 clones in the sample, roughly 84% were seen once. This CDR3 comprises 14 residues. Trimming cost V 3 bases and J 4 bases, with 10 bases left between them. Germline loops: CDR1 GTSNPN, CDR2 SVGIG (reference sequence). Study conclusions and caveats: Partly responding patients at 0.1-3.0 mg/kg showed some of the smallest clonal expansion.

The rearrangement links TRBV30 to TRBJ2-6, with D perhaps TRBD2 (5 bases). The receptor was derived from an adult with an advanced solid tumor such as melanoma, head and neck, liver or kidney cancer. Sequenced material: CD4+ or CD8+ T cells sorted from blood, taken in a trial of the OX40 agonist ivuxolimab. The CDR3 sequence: CAWSGGRGANVLTF. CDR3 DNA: TGTGCCTGGAGCGGCGGGCGCGGGGCCAACGTCCTGACTTTC.